What follows are 28 T cell receptor beta chains derived from one specimen sequenced in a study of shared clonotypes between healthy human individuals. This table comes from immunoSEQ multiplex PCR, and its TCRdb copy is limited to in-frame clones, with some not included. The data hold about 490,000 clones, with 76% observed a single time. The sample taken for sequencing was PBMCs. The receptors here all came from a woman aged 35 to 49 in good health. Some clones in this sample may be carry-over from other donors' samples.

The rearrangement joins TRBV6-5 to TRBJ1-2; 9 nucleotides agree with TRBD1. This CDR3 contains 14 residues. The V segment lost 7 bases and the J segment 2 bases; nucleotides outside the gene matches: 5. Looked up from germline, CDR1 is MNHEY and CDR2 is SVGAGI. For the CDR3, the DNA is TGTGCCAGCACCAACGGACAGGGGAACTATGGCTACACCTTC. It specifies CASTNGQGNYGYTF.

J is TRBJ2-3 and V is TRBV11-2; no clear D gene. V lost 1 base and J lost 0, with 8 bases in between. The CDR3 has 15 residues. Germline V gene data show CDR1 as SGHAT and CDR2 as FQNNGV. For the CDR3, the DNA is TGTGCCAGCAGCTTAGGCCCCACTAGCACAGATACGCAGTATTTT. Residues: CASSLGPTSTDTQYF. The whole variable domain, filled in from reference TRBV11-2 and TRBJ2-3, reads EAGVAQSPRYKIIEKRQSVAFWCNPISGHATLYWYQQILGQGPKLLIQFQNNGVVDDSQLPKDRFSAERLKGVDSTLKIQPAKLEDSAVYLCASSLGPTSTDTQYFGPGTRLTVL.

CDR3 region: CASSYSRGGQETQYF. The CDR3 DNA follows: TGTGCCAGCAGTTACTCCCGGGGAGGTCAAGAGACCCAGTACTTC. The rearrangement uses TRBV6-5 and TRBJ2-5, with D possibly TRBD2 on 6 matching bases. Trimming shortened V by 0 bases and J by 2 bases, and 10 bases separated the two germline ends. CDR3 length: 15 residues. The germline V gene has CDR1 MNHEY and CDR2 SVGAGI.

Only a few counts were recorded for this clone. This rearrangement joins TRBV6-6 to TRBJ2-5; D possibly corresponds to TRBD2 (5 bases). Germline CDR1 and CDR2: MNHNY and SVGAGI (reference sequence). This CDR3 spans 12 amino acids. The germline V and J ends were trimmed by 8 bases and 0 bases, with 7 bases remaining between them. CDR3: CASRGNQETQYF. The DNA of the CDR3 is TGTGCCAGCCGGGGTAACCAAGAGACCCAGTACTTC.

The chain combines TRBV28 with TRBJ2-7; 9 bases are a match to TRBD2. Germline lookup yields CDR1 MDHEN and CDR2 SYDVKM. The trim removed 3 bases at V and 6 bases at J, leaving 3 bases unmatched. There are 13 residues in the CDR3. CDR3 amino acids: CASSFRSGGEQYF. The CDR3 region has the DNA TGTGCCAGCAGTTTTCGTAGCGGGGGCGAGCAGTACTTC.

The rearrangement joins TRBV28 to TRBJ1-4, with D unclear. Between the trimmed V and J ends, which lost 8 bases and 5 bases, there was a span of 15 bases. Germline V gene sequence: CDR1 MDHEN, CDR2 SYDVKM. The CDR3 sequence is 14 residues long. Here the CDR3 reads CASSSLGMNEKLFF. The DNA of the CDR3 is TGTGCCAGCTCAAGCCTCGGAATGAATGAAAAACTGTTTTTT.

The V call is TRBV4-1, the J call TRBJ2-3; TRBD2 might be the D (6 bases). The V gene lost 0 bases and the J gene lost 2 bases, with 15 bases spanning the gap. There are 17 residues in the CDR3. Germline CDR1 MGHRA, CDR2 YSYEKL. CDR3 sequence (DNA): TGCGCCAGCAGCCAAGACCGGGGGATTAAACACACAGATACGCAGTATTTT. Translation gives CASSQDRGIKHTDTQYF.

A remark on this clone: Compared with germline, one end of the junction differs, possibly owing to a read error. This rearrangement joins TRBV18 to TRBJ2-7; tentatively, D is TRBD1 (6 bases). The CDR3 is made up of 12 amino acids. In germline, CDR1 is KGHSH, CDR2 LQKENI. The CDR3 spells CASSPTGTEQCF. The CDR3 DNA is TGTGCCAGCTCACCTACAGGGACCGAGCAGTGCTTC. The whole variable domain, filled in from reference TRBV18 and TRBJ2-7, reads NAGVMQNPRHLVRRRGQEARLRCSPMKGHSHVYWYRQLPEEGLKFMVYLQKENIIDESGMPKERFSAEFPKEGPSILRIQQVVRGDSAAYFCASSPTGTEQCFGPGTRLTVT.

The J gene is TRBJ1-5, the V gene TRBV19, with D possibly matching TRBD1 (6 bases). The CDR3 is 13 residues long. The V and J ends lost 9 bases and 2 bases respectively, with 11 bases between them. The V gene's germline CDR1 is LNHDA and CDR2 SQIVND (reference sequence). The CDR3 here is CASRQDGNQPQHF. As DNA, the CDR3 is TGTGCCAGCCGACAGGACGGCAATCAGCCCCAGCATTTT.

The V gene is TRBV27, the J gene TRBJ1-1, with D unclear. This CDR3 region has 14 residues. V lost 3 bases and J 7 bases, leaving 15 bases between the germline ends. The germline V gene has CDR1 MNHEY and CDR2 SMNVEV (reference sequence). The chain's CDR3 is CASSFLEGWGEAFF. DNA of the CDR3: TGTGCCAGCAGTTTCCTTGAGGGATGGGGTGAAGCTTTCTTT.

V gene TRBV27 combines with J gene TRBJ2-1; 14 positions agree with TRBD2. The junction had 6 bases not matched to a gene; V was cut back by 4 bases and J by 7 bases. Germline CDR1 reads MNHEY; CDR2 reads SMNVEV (reference sequence). The CDR3 loop spans 16 amino acids. The CDR3 sequence is CASSSAGTSGSNEQFF. CDR3 sequence (DNA): TGTGCCAGCAGTTCCGCCGGGACTAGCGGGAGTAATGAGCAGTTCTTC.

The J gene is TRBJ2-3, the V gene TRBV2, with unresolved D. The CDR3 extends over 15 amino acids. Germline V gene data show CDR1 as SNHLY and CDR2 as FYNNEI. V was clipped by 1 base and J by 2 bases, with 10 bases between them. The CDR3 nucleotides read TGTGCCAGCAGTGAAGTGGCGGTACTCACAGATACGCAGTATTTT. Protein: CASSEVAVLTDTQYF.

V is TRBV11-2 and J is TRBJ2-5; 8 bases fit TRBD2. This CDR3 has 14 residues. V lost 5 bases and J lost 3; bases outside the gene matches: 5. CDR1 and CDR2 (germline): SGHAT, FQNNGV. The CDR3 sequence is CASSPGGTEETQYF. In nucleotides, the CDR3 is TGTGCCAGCAGCCCGGGGGGGACGGAAGAGACCCAGTACTTC.

The J gene is TRBJ2-1, the V gene TRBV4-3; 10 bases align to TRBD2. The germline gives CDR1 LGHNA, CDR2 YSLEER. The CDR3 extends over 13 amino acids. Unmatched junction bases numbered 4, after V lost 5 bases and J lost 9 bases. Here the CDR3 reads CASSELAGTEQFF. In DNA, the CDR3 is TGCGCCAGCAGCGAACTAGCGGGAACTGAGCAGTTCTTC.

The rearrangement uses TRBV7-2 and TRBJ2-7; no clear D. V gave up 5 bases and J gave up 0 bases, with 11 bases separating them. CDR1 SGHTA and CDR2 FQGNSA come from the germline V gene. This CDR3 has 14 amino acids. The CDR3 region is CASSDGPISYEQYF. CDR3 bases: TGTGCCAGCAGCGACGGACCGATCTCCTACGAGCAGTACTTC.

Concerning this clone itself: A far larger clone is one nucleotide away, so this likely arose from a read error. The sample contains more than one DNA sequence encoding this CDR3. The chain links TRBV7-6 to TRBJ1-5; D perhaps matches TRBD1 (6 bases). The germline CDR1 and CDR2 sequences are SGHVS and FNYEAQ. There are 17 residues in the CDR3. The CDR3, as DNA: TGTGCCAGCAGCACTACGCCCAGGGGCCCAGCGGCCCAGCCCCAGCACTTT. This gives the protein CASSTTPRGPAAQPQHF.

The J gene is TRBJ2-1, the V gene TRBV9; a possible D gene is TRBD1 (5 bases). Germline V gene sequence: CDR1 SGDLS, CDR2 YYNGEE. V dropped 0 bases and J dropped 6 bases, with 13 bases sitting between them. This CDR3 comprises 15 residues. The CDR3 bases are TGTGCCAGCAGCGTAGGGGGCATGGAGAGCAATGAGCAGTTCTTC. Its translation is CASSVGGMESNEQFF.

The chain couples TRBV6-1 to TRBJ2-4, with 8 bases matching TRBD1. CDR3 length: 18 amino acids. Germline CDR1 reads MNHNS; CDR2 reads SASEGT. After removal of 4 bases from V and 0 bases from J, the junction contained 11 bases not matched to a gene. CDR3 bases: TGTGCCAGCAGTGGTTCAGGGGGCCTCGACTTAGCCAAAAACATTCAGTACTTC. Amino acids: CASSGSGGLDLAKNIQYF.

The J gene is TRBJ2-3, the V gene TRBV9, with unresolved D. The germline V gene encodes CDR1 SGDLS and CDR2 YYNGEE. The CDR3 spans 14 residues. The ends were cut back, 0 bases at V and 2 bases at J, with 7 bases in the middle. CDR3 sequence (DNA): TGTGCCAGCAGCGTAGGGCAGACCACAGATACGCAGTATTTT. This translates into CASSVGQTTDTQYF. Complete variable domain (other parts from reference TRBV9 and TRBJ2-3): DSGVTQTPKHLITATGQRVTLRCSPRSGDLSVYWYQQSLDQGLQFLIQYYNGEERAKGNILERFSAQQFPDLHSELNLSSLELGDSALYFCASSVGQTTDTQYFGPGTRLTVL.

This chain connects TRBV15 to TRBJ2-7; a possible D gene is TRBD2 (5 bases). The CDR3 length is 15 residues. The germline gives CDR1 LNHNV, CDR2 YYDKDF (reference sequence). V lost 0 bases and J lost 1, with 10 bases in between. CDR3 sequence reads: CATSRDRERSYEQYF. DNA of the CDR3: TGTGCCACCAGCAGAGATCGCGAGCGGTCCTACGAGCAGTACTTC.

In its sample, this clone was seen once. This chain uses TRBV10-3 with TRBJ2-2; 11 bases are shared with TRBD1. Germline lookup yields CDR1 ENHRY and CDR2 SYGVKD. V was pared by 3 bases and J by 5 bases, with 8 bases of the junction left unmatched. This CDR3 is built from 17 residues. This chain's CDR3 is CAISDLGTGGRTGELFF. CDR3 DNA sequence: TGTGCCATCAGTGATTTAGGGACAGGGGGTCGGACCGGGGAGCTGTTTTTT.

This chain uses TRBV2 with TRBJ1-1; weak D call: TRBD1 (5 bases). V was pared by 4 bases and J by 7 bases, with 13 bases between. This CDR3 contains 13 residues. Germline V gene lookup returns CDR1 SNHLY and CDR2 FYNNEI. Here the CDR3 DNA reads TGTGCCAGCAGTGCCCTTAGGGGTGGTGAAGCTTTCTTT. Encoded protein: CASSALRGGEAFF.

This clone was detected a few times. The chain uses TRBV5-6 and TRBJ2-3; 10 bases are shared with TRBD2. The V segment lost 10 bases and the J segment 2 bases; nucleotides outside the gene matches: 10. The CDR3 contains 15 residues. Per the germline V gene, CDR1 is SGHDT and CDR2 is YYEEEE. DNA for the CDR3: TGTGCCTCCACCGTCAGCGGGAGGGCCACAGATACGCAGTATTTT. As protein: CASTVSGRATDTQYF.

This sequence joins TRBV30 and TRBJ2-3; 14 nucleotides agree with TRBD2. The CDR3 runs 18 residues. V gave up 4 bases and J gave up 1 base; unmatched junction bases: 10. In germline, CDR1 is GTSNPN, CDR2 SVGIG (reference sequence). CDR3 coding DNA: TGTGCCTGGAATCTAGGGACTAGCGGGAGAGGGGGCACAGATACGCAGTATTTT. This translates into CAWNLGTSGRGGTDTQYF.

The V call is TRBV2, the J call TRBJ1-2; tentative D call: TRBD1 (5 bases). Looked up from germline, CDR1 is SNHLY and CDR2 is FYNNEI. CDR3 size: 15 residues. Trimming took off 7 bases at V and 7 bases at J, with 22 bases between the two ends. CDR3 in amino acids: CASNEGYRTPGGYTF. CDR3 coding DNA: TGTGCCAGCAACGAAGGGTACAGGACCCCCGGTGGCTACACCTTC.

This chain uses TRBV7-2 with TRBJ2-3; D tentatively fits TRBD1 or TRBD2 (6 bases each). Germline V gene sequence: CDR1 SGHTA, CDR2 FQGNSA. The CDR3 length is 16 residues. The ends were cut back, 1 base at V and 2 bases at J, with 13 bases in the middle. CDR3 sequence (DNA): TGTGCCAGCAGCTTAGAGGGGGGCGGGATCACAGATACGCAGTATTTT. Amino acids: CASSLEGGGITDTQYF. The full variable domain, in which reference TRBV7-2 and TRBJ2-3 provide the parts outside the CDR3, is GAGVSQSPSNKVTEKGKDVELRCDPISGHTALYWYRQSLGQGLEFLIYFQGNSAPDKSGLPSDRFSAERTGGSVSTLTIQRTQQEDSAVYLCASSLEGGGITDTQYFGPGTRLTVL.

The CDR3 loop is CASSIRGWYEQYF. In DNA, the CDR3 is TGTGCCAGCAGCATACGGGGTTGGTACGAGCAGTACTTC. The rearrangement links TRBV5-5 to TRBJ2-7, with D perhaps matching TRBD2 (5 bases). The V end lost 4 bases, the J end lost 4 bases, and 12 bases lay between the germline ends. CDR3 length: 13 residues. Germline values: CDR1 SGHKS, CDR2 YYEKEE (reference sequence).

A note on this clone: This CDR3 is also generated by other DNA sequences in the sample. CDR3 DNA: TGTGCCAGCAGCTTATCAAGCGGGACAGATACGCAGTATTTT. It encodes CASSLSSGTDTQYF. The rearrangement links TRBV7-2 to TRBJ2-3, with a weak D call TRBD2 (6 bases). Germline V gives CDR1 SGHTA, CDR2 FQGNSA. Between the trimmed V and J ends, which lost 2 bases and 3 bases, there was a span of 9 bases. The CDR3 runs 14 residues.